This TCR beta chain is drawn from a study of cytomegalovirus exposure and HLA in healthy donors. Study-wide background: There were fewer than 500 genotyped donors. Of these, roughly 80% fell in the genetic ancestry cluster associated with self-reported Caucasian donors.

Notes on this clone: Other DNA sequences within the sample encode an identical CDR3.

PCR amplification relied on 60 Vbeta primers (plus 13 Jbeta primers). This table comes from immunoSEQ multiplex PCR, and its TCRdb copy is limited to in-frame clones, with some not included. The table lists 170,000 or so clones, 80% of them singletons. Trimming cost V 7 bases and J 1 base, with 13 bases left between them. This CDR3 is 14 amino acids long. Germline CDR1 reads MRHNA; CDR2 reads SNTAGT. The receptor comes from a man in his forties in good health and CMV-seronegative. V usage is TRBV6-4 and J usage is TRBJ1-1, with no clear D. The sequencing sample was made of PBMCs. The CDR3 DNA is TGTGCCAGCACTCCGTCCCCAGGGAACACTGAAGCTTTCTTT. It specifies CASTPSPGNTEAFF.